These 3 T cell receptor beta chains share one sample of origin, sequenced in a study of control samples from healthy donors and cancer patients. Clones were sequenced by immunoSEQ multiplex PCR, and TCRdb holds only the in-frame ones, with some missing. The sample contains around 90,000 clones, around 81% of which appear only once. Specimen: blood. These receptors were obtained from a man aged 30 to 39 in good health.

The J gene is TRBJ1-2, the V gene TRBV6-5, with D unclear. Germline values: CDR1 MNHEY, CDR2 SVGAGI. The CDR3 is 13 amino acids. Trimming cost V 4 bases and J 4 bases, with 10 bases left between them. This CDR3 reads CASSSRVVYGYTF. CDR3 bases: TGTGCCAGCAGTTCCCGGGTTGTCTATGGCTACACCTTC.

J is TRBJ1-1 and V is TRBV19; D gene ambiguous. Germline V lookup: CDR1 LNHDA, CDR2 SQIVND (reference sequence). This CDR3 has 13 amino acids. V lost 6 bases to trimming and J lost 0 bases, with 8 bases between them. CDR3 bases: TGTGCCAGTAGCTCAGCAGTGAACACTGAAGCTTTCTTT. This sequence encodes CASSSAVNTEAFF. Filled out from reference TRBV19 and TRBJ1-1, the complete variable domain reads DGGITQSPKYLFRKEGQNVTLSCEQNLNHDAMYWYRQDPGQGLRLIYYSQIVNDFQKGDIAEGYSVSREKKESFPLTVTSAQKNPTAFYLCASSSAVNTEAFFGQGTRLTVV.

This sequence joins TRBV10-3 and TRBJ1-1, with 8 bases lining up with TRBD1. The CDR3 length is 15 residues. V was pared by 5 bases and J by 3 bases, with 8 bases of the junction left unmatched. Germline lookup yields CDR1 ENHRY and CDR2 SYGVKD. For the CDR3, the DNA is TGTGCCATCAGTCCCGGACAGGGAATAGACACTGAAGCTTTCTTT. Amino acids: CAISPGQGIDTEAFF.